What follows are 23 T cell receptor beta chains derived from one specimen sequenced in a study of regulatory T cells in long-lasting Graves disease. Time point specified: newly diagnosed GD, antithyroid drugs for less than 3 months. The TCR library used RNA extracted from PBMCs. Libraries of TCR beta came from iRepertoire HTBI primers plus Arm-PCR of CDR3 regions. MiXCR, applied by TCRdb to the multiplex PCR reads, yields one record per CDR3 protein. The sample has 400,000 to 500,000 distinct CDR3 sequences, about 17% seen once. These data were likewise used in another study, on T cells in Graves' hyperthyroidism and ophthalmopathy.

The starting material was peripheral blood mononuclear cells (PBMCs), obtained at new diagnosis, from a patient treated with antithyroid drugs. These receptors were collected from a young woman with Graves disease.

This clonotype appeared many times. V usage is TRBV7-2 and J usage is TRBJ2-7; D remains unclear. CDR1 is SGHTA, CDR2 FQGNSA, per germline. The germline V and J ends were trimmed by 5 bases and 9 bases, with 11 bases remaining between them. The CDR3 has 11 amino acids. CDR3 sequence (DNA): TGTGCCAGCAGCCCTTTACGAGTGCAGTACTTC. Translating it yields CASSPLRVQYF.

This clonotype occurred many times. The chain couples TRBV4-1 to TRBJ2-5; D gene unclear. V lost 4 bases to trimming and J lost 2 bases, with 11 bases between them. The CDR3 has 14 amino acids. Per germline, CDR1 MGHRA and CDR2 YSYEKL. The CDR3 DNA is TGCGCCAGCAGCCGGGTACGGTTGCAAGAGACCCAGTACTTC. Protein sequence: CASSRVRLQETQYF.

This clonotype was found many times. The V and J genes are TRBV7-9 and TRBJ2-5; D gene unclear. Germline V gives CDR1 SEHNR, CDR2 FQNEAQ (reference sequence). This CDR3 comprises 13 residues. V lost 7 bases and J 5 bases, leaving 14 bases between the germline ends. In nucleotides, the CDR3 is TGTGCCAGCACCTATAGCCTCGGGGAGACCCAGTACTTC. Protein sequence: CASTYSLGETQYF.

In its sample, this clonotype was seen many times. V is TRBV28 and J is TRBJ2-3, with 12 bases that match TRBD2. The CDR3 has 15 amino acids. Germline trimming cut 7 bases from V and 4 bases from J; bases unmatched to any gene: 6. CDR1 is MDHEN and CDR2 is SYDVKM in the germline V gene. DNA for the CDR3: TGTGCCAGCAAGACTAGCGGGAGATTTTCAGATACGCAGTATTTT. It translates to CASKTSGRFSDTQYF.

Ten or more counts support this clonotype. CDR3 protein: CASSPWGQLNYEQYF. The DNA for the CDR3 is TGTGCCAGCTCACCTTGGGGACAACTCAACTACGAGCAGTACTTC. The rearrangement uses TRBV18 and TRBJ2-7; perhaps TRBD1 as D (6 bases). Between the trimmed V and J ends, which lost 3 bases and 3 bases, there was a span of 15 bases. This CDR3 has 15 amino acids. Germline-derived CDR1 and CDR2 are KGHSH and LQKENI.

This clonotype was found many times. V and J are TRBV4-1 and TRBJ2-5, with 7 positions matching TRBD2. CDR3 size: 16 residues. Germline V gene data show CDR1 as MGHRA and CDR2 as YSYEKL. V trimming: 1 base; J trimming: 2 bases; junction bases outside the gene matches: 7. The CDR3 spells CASSQGETAGQETQYF. The CDR3, as DNA: TGCGCCAGCAGCCAAGGGGAGACAGCGGGACAAGAGACCCAGTACTTC.

The sample holds many counts of this clonotype. The chain links TRBV6-1 to TRBJ2-1; 7 positions agree with TRBD2. Germline V gives CDR1 MNHNS, CDR2 SASEGT. V shed 6 bases, J shed 1 base, and the junction held 6 bases outside the gene matches. The CDR3 runs to 15 residues. This chain's CDR3 is CASSPSGISYNEQFF. CDR3 DNA sequence: TGTGCCAGCAGCCCGAGCGGGATTTCCTACAATGAGCAGTTCTTC.

This clonotype was counted at least ten times. The V and J genes are TRBV7-9 and TRBJ2-3, with 8 bases matching TRBD1. CDR1 and CDR2 from the germline V gene are SEHNR and FQNEAQ (reference sequence). The CDR3 runs to 15 residues. J was trimmed by 2 bases and V by 1 base; bases with no gene match: 2. DNA of the CDR3: TGTGCCAGCAGCTTAGTGGGACAGGACACAGATACGCAGTATTTT. It encodes CASSLVGQDTDTQYF.

This clonotype was found many times. The V call is TRBV24-1, the J call TRBJ2-3, with D possibly TRBD1 on 6 matching bases. V lost 4 bases, J lost 0 bases, and 10 bases lay in between. CDR3 size: 15 residues. The V gene's germline CDR1 is KGHDR and CDR2 SFDVKD. CDR3 coding DNA: TGTGCCACCAGTGACCGGACAGTAAGCACAGATACGCAGTATTTT. It is translated as CATSDRTVSTDTQYF.

This clonotype has a count of ten or more. V is TRBV27 and J is TRBJ2-1; 10 nucleotides align to TRBD2. Per the germline V gene, CDR1 is MNHEY and CDR2 is SMNVEV (reference sequence). V gave up 5 bases and J gave up 10 bases; unmatched junction bases: 2. The CDR3 contains 12 residues. CDR3 sequence reads: CASSEAGGEQFF. CDR3 DNA: TGTGCCAGCAGTGAAGCGGGGGGGGAGCAGTTCTTC.

This clonotype was counted many times. The rearrangement uses TRBV12-3 or TRBV12-4 and TRBJ2-1, with D possibly matching TRBD1 (5 bases). The CDR3 is 16 amino acids. Deletions cut 0 bases from V and 5 bases from J, with 14 bases between. This CDR3 is CASSLAQGAVHNEQFF. The DNA for the CDR3 is TGTGCCAGCAGTTTAGCCCAAGGGGCAGTACACAATGAGCAGTTCTTC.

V gene TRBV6-1 combines with J gene TRBJ2-7; D ambiguous. The V end was cut by 10 bases, the J end by 5 bases, with 15 bases between. CDR3 length: 12 amino acids. Germline V gene lookup returns CDR1 MNHNS and CDR2 SASEGT. CDR3 DNA sequence: TGTGCCACCGCCGTTGGGGTGGACGAGCAGTACTTC. Its translation: CATAVGVDEQYF.

This clonotype has only a few counts. This rearrangement joins TRBV12-3 or TRBV12-4 to TRBJ2-2, with 8 bases fitting TRBD2. Losses at the gene ends were 0 bases for V and 8 bases for J; bases not matched to a gene: 8. The length of the CDR3 is 16 residues. The CDR3: CASSLAAGGQRGELFF. Here the CDR3 DNA reads TGTGCCAGCAGTTTAGCGGCGGGAGGCCAGAGGGGGGAGCTGTTTTTT.

This clonotype was found a few times. A clone one base away is much larger, so this may be a read error. This chain joins TRBV10-1 and TRBJ2-1, with 13 bases fitting TRBD2. This CDR3 contains 17 residues. Germline loops: CDR1 WNHNN, CDR2 SYGVQD (reference sequence). This chain's CDR3 is CASTTSGRDSSYNEQSF. CDR3 nucleotides: TGCGCCAGCACCACTAGCGGGAGGGATAGCTCCTACAATGAGCAGTCCTTC.

The V gene is TRBV7-9, the J gene TRBJ2-5; 12 nucleotides align to TRBD1. Germline CDR1 SEHNR, CDR2 FQNEAQ (reference sequence). The CDR3 covers 16 residues. Trimming removed 6 bases from V and 4 bases from J; junction bases left unmatched: 9. In nucleotides, the CDR3 is TGTGCCAGCAGGGGGCCGCGGGACAGGGGGCGAGAGACCCAGTACTTC. Translation: CASRGPRDRGRETQYF.

On this clonotype itself: Just one base apart from a much larger clone, this may be a read error. CDR3 DNA sequence: TGTGCCAGCAGCTTAGTGTGTGGACTAGCGGGAGGAAGGGAGCAGTTCTTC. It yields the protein CASSLVCGLAGGREQFF. V usage is TRBV7-8 and J usage is TRBJ2-1; TRBD2 aligns across 14 bases. The CDR3 covers 17 residues. J gave up 10 bases and V 1 base, and 9 bases lay outside the gene matches. Germline lookup yields CDR1 SGHVS and CDR2 FQNEAQ.

Ten or more counts support this clonotype. The rearrangement uses TRBV2 and TRBJ2-1, with TRBD2 identical over 12 bases. V was clipped by 4 bases and J by 9 bases; unmatched bases: 7. Germline V gene lookup returns CDR1 SNHLY and CDR2 FYNNEI. The CDR3 covers 15 residues. The CDR3, as DNA: TGTGCCAGCAGTGCCACTAGCGGGAGGCAAATTGAGCAGTTCTTC. Translation gives CASSATSGRQIEQFF.

Many counts were recorded for this clonotype. The chain employs TRBV24-1 and TRBJ1-1, with D possibly matching TRBD1 (5 bases). Germline-derived CDR1 and CDR2 are KGHDR and SFDVKD. CDR3 length equals 15 residues. V lost 4 bases, J lost 0 bases, and 11 bases lay in between. This CDR3 is CATSDGRGVNTEAFF. Written as DNA, the CDR3 is TGTGCCACCAGTGACGGCCGGGGGGTGAACACTGAAGCTTTCTTT.

There are many counts of this clonotype. This sequence joins TRBV20-1 and TRBJ2-7; D uncertain. The CDR3 contains 14 residues. V lost 3 bases, J lost 3 bases, and 15 bases lay in between. In germline, CDR1 is DFQATT, CDR2 SNEGSKA (reference sequence). CDR3 sequence (DNA): TGCAGTGCTAGTCGTGGTAGCCTTAACTACGAGCAGTACTTC. Translated: CSASRGSLNYEQYF.

The CDR3 DNA reads TGTGCCAGCAGTTTCCGGGAAGCCGGGGATTCACCCCTCCACTTT. Its translation: CASSFREAGDSPLHF. The chain combines TRBV27 with TRBJ1-6; D unresolved. Looked up from germline, CDR1 is MNHEY and CDR2 is SMNVEV (reference sequence). This CDR3 is 15 amino acids long. With 3 bases removed from V and 8 bases from J, the gap between germline ends came to 14 bases.

The rearrangement links TRBV6-1 to TRBJ2-2, with 12 bases identical to TRBD2. Germline CDR1 and CDR2: MNHNS and SASEGT. The ends lost 7 bases at V and 4 bases at J; junction bases unmatched: 10. The CDR3 runs to 17 residues. The CDR3: CASTRGLAGYSTGELFF. Written as DNA, the CDR3 is TGTGCCAGCACCAGGGGACTAGCGGGTTATTCCACCGGGGAGCTGTTTTTT.

This clonotype was seen at least ten times. The genes are TRBV30 and TRBJ1-2; D uncertain. The germline V gene encodes CDR1 GTSNPN and CDR2 SVGIG (reference sequence). Trimming left V 0 bases short and J 4 bases short, with 9 bases between. The CDR3 length is 13 residues. CDR3 sequence reads: CAWSVIRGYGYTF. The CDR3 nucleotides read TGTGCCTGGAGTGTAATACGGGGCTATGGCTACACCTTC.

This clonotype was found many times. This rearrangement joins TRBV5-1 to TRBJ2-1, with 8 bases that match TRBD1. The CDR3 covers 14 residues. The germline gives CDR1 SGHRS, CDR2 YFSETQ. V gave up 4 bases and J gave up 9 bases; unmatched junction bases: 9. This CDR3 is CASSPRQGAVEQFF. The CDR3 nucleotides read TGCGCCAGCAGCCCCCGGCAGGGGGCCGTTGAGCAGTTCTTC. Combining the CDR3 with reference TRBV5-1 and TRBJ2-1 gives the whole variable domain KAGVTQTPRYLIKTRGQQVTLSCSPISGHRSVSWYQQTPGQGLQFLFEYFSETQRNKGNFPGRFSGRQFSNSRSEMNVSTLELGDSALYLCASSPRQGAVEQFFGPGTRLTVL.